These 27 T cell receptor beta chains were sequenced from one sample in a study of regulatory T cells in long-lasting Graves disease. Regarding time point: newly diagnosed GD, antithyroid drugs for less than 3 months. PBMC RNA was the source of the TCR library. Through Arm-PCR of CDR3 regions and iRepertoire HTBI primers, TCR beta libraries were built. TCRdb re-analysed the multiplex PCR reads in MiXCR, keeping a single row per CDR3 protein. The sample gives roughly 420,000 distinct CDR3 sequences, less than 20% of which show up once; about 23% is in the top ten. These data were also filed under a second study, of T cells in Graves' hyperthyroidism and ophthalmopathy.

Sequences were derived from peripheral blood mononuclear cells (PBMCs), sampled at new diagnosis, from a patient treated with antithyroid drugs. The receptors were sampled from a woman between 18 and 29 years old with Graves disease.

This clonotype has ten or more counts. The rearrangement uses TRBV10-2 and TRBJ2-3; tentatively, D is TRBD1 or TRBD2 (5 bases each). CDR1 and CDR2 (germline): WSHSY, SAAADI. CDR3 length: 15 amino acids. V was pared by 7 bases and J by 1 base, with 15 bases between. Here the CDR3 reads CASKRGTFGTDTQYF. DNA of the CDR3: TGCGCCAGCAAGAGGGGCACGTTTGGCACAGATACGCAGTATTTT.

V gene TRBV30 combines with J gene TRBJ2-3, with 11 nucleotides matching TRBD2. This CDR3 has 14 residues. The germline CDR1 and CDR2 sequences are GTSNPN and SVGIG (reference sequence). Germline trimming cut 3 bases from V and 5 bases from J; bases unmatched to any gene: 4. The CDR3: CAWRLAGVGDTQYF. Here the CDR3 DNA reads TGTGCCTGGAGACTAGCGGGAGTGGGAGATACGCAGTATTTT.

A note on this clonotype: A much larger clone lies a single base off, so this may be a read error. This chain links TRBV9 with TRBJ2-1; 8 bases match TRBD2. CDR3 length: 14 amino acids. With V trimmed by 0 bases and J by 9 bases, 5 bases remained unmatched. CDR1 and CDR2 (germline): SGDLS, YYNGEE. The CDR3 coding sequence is TGTGCCAGCAGCGTAGCCAGCGGGAGCAGTGAGCAGTTCTTC. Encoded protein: CASSVASGSSEQFF. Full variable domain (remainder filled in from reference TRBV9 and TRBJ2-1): DSGVTQTPKHLITATGQRVTLRCSPRSGDLSVYWYQQSLDQGLQFLIQYYNGEERAKGNILERFSAQQFPDLHSELNLSSLELGDSALYFCASSVASGSSEQFFGPGTRLTVL.

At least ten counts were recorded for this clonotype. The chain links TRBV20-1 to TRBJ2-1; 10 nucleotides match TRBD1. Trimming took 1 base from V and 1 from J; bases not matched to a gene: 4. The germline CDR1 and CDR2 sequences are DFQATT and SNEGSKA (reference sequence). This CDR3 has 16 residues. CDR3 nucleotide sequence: TGCAGTGCTAGAGTGGGGGGACAGGGGTCCTACAATGAGCAGTTCTTC. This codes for CSARVGGQGSYNEQFF.

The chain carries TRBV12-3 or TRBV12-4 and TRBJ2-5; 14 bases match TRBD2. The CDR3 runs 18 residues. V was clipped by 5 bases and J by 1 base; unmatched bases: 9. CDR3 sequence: CASSPRLAGGPSQETQYF. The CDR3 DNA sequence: TGTGCCAGCAGTCCCCGACTAGCGGGAGGGCCCTCCCAAGAGACCCAGTACTTC.

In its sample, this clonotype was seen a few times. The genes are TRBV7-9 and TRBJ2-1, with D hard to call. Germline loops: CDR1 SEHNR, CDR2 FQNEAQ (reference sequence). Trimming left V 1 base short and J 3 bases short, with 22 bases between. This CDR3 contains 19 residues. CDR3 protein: CASSLGNGVSSHGYNEQFF. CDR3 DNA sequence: TGTGCCAGCAGCTTAGGGAATGGGGTATCTTCCCATGGCTACAATGAGCAGTTCTTC.

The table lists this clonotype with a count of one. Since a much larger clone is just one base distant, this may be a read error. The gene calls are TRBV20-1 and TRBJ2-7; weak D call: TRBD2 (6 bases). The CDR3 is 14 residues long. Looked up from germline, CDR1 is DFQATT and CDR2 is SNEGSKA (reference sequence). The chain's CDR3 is CSASFPGSSHEQYF. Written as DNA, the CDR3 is TGCAGTGCTAGTTTCCCCGGGAGCTCCCACGAGCAGTACTTC.

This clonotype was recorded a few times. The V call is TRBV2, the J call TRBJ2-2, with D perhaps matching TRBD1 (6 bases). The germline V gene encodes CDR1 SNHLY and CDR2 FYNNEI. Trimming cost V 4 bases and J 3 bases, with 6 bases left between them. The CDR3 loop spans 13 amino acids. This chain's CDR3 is CASSGTDTGELFF. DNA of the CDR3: TGTGCCAGCAGTGGGACAGACACCGGGGAGCTGTTTTTT.

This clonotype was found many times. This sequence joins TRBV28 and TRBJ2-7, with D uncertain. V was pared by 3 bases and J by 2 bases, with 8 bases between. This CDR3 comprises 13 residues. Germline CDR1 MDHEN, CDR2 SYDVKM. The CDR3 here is CASSFIQAYEQYF. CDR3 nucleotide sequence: TGTGCCAGCAGTTTTATTCAGGCCTACGAGCAGTACTTC.

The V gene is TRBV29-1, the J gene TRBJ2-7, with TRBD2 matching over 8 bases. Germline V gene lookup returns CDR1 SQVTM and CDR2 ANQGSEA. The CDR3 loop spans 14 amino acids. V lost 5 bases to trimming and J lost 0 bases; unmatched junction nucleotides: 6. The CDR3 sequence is CSVSGSVGSYEQYF. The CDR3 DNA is TGCAGCGTTAGCGGGAGTGTAGGCTCCTACGAGCAGTACTTC.

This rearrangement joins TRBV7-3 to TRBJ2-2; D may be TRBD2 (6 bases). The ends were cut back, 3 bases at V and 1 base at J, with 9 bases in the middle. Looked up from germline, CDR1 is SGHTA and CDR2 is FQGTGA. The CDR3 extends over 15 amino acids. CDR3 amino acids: CASSLFGRNTGELFF. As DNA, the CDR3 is TGTGCCAGCAGCTTGTTCGGGAGGAACACCGGGGAGCTGTTTTTT. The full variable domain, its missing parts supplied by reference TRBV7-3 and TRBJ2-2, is GAGVSQTPSNKVTEKGKYVELRCDPISGHTALYWYRQSLGQGPEFLIYFQGTGAADDSGLPNDRFFAVRPEGSVSTLKIQRTERGDSAVYLCASSLFGRNTGELFFGEGSRLTVL.

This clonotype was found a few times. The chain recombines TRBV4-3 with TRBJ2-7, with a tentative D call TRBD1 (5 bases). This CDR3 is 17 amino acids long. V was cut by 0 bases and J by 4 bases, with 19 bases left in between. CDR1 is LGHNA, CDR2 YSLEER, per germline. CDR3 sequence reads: CASSQDSGRAHLYEQYF. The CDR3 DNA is TGCGCCAGCAGCCAAGATTCGGGCAGGGCTCACCTGTACGAGCAGTACTTC.

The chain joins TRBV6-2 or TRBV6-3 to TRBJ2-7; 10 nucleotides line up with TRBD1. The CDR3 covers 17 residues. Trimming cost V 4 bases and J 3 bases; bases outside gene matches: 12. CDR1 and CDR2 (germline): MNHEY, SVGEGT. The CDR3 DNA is TGTGCCAGCAGTTCTCTGGACAGGGGGTCAACAAGCTACGAGCAGTACTTC. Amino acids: CASSSLDRGSTSYEQYF.

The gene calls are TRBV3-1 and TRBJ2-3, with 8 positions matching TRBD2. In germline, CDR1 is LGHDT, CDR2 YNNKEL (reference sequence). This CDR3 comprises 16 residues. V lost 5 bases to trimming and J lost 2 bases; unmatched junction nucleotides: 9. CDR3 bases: TGTGCCAGCAGCATCCGAGCGGGAGAGGACACAGATACGCAGTATTTT. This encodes CASSIRAGEDTDTQYF.

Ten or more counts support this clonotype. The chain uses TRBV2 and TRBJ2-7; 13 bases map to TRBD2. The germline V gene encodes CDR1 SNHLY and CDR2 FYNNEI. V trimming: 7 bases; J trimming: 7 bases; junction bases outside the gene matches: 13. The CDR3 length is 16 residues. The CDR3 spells CASKGLAGELREEQYF. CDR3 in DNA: TGTGCCAGCAAAGGACTAGCGGGAGAGCTGAGGGAAGAGCAGTACTTC. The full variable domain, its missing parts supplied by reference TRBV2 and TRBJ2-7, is EPEVTQTPSHQVTQMGQEVILRCVPISNHLYFYWYRQILGQKVEFLVSFYNNEISEKSEIFDDQFSVERPDGSNFTLKIRSTKLEDSAMYFCASKGLAGELREEQYFGPGTRLTVT.

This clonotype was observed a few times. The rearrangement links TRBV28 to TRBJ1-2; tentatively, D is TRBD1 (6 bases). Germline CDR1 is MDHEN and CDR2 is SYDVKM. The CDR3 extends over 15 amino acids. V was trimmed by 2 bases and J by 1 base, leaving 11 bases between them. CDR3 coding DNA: TGTGCCAGCAGTTTAGGGGGCGTCCTTAACTATGGCTACACCTTC. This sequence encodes CASSLGGVLNYGYTF.

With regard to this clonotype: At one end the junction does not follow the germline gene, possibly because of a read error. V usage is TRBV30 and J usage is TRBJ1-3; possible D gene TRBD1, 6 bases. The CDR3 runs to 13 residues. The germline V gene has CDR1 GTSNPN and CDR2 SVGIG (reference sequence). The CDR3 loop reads CAWGRGSENTIYF. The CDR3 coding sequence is TGTGCCTGGGGCAGGGGATCTGAAAACACCATATATTTT.

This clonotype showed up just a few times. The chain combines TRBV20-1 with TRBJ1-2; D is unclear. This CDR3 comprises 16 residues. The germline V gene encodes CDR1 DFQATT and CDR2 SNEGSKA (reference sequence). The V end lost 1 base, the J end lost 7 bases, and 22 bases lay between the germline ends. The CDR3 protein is CSARGRISGGLFGYTF. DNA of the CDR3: TGCAGTGCTAGAGGGAGGATCTCCGGAGGCCTGTTTGGCTACACCTTC.

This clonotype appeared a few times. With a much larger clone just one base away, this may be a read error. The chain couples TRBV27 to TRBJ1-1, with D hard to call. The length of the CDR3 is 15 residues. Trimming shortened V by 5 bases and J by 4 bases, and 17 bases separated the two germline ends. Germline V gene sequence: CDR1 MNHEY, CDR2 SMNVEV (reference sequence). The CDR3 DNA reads TGTGCCAGCAGTCAACCCCGGGCGGCCGTCACTGAAGCTTTCTTT. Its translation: CASSQPRAAVTEAFF.

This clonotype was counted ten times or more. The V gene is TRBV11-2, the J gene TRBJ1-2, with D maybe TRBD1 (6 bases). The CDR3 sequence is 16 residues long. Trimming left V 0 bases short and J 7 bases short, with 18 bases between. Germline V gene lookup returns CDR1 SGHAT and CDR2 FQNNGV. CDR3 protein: CASSLDRRAGGSGYTF. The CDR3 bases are TGTGCCAGCAGCTTAGATAGGAGGGCTGGGGGCTCTGGCTACACCTTC. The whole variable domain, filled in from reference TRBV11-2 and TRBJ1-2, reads EAGVAQSPRYKIIEKRQSVAFWCNPISGHATLYWYQQILGQGPKLLIQFQNNGVVDDSQLPKDRFSAERLKGVDSTLKIQPAKLEDSAVYLCASSLDRRAGGSGYTFGSGTRLTVV.

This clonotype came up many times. The CDR3: CASSLRTDMNTEAFF. CDR3 nucleotide sequence: TGTGCCAGCAGCTTGCGGACAGATATGAACACTGAAGCTTTCTTT. The genes are TRBV5-5 and TRBJ1-1, with D maybe TRBD1 (6 bases). V lost 1 base to trimming and J lost 0 bases, with 10 bases between them. This CDR3 is built from 15 residues. Per the germline V gene, CDR1 is SGHKS and CDR2 is YYEKEE (reference sequence).

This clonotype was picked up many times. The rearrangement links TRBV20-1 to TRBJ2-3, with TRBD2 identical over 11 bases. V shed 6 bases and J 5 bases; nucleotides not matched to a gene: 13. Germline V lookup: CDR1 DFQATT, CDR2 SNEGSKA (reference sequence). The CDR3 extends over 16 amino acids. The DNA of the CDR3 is TGCAGTGCCCCGCCGGCACTAGCGGGAGTAGGAGATACGCAGTATTTT. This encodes CSAPPALAGVGDTQYF.

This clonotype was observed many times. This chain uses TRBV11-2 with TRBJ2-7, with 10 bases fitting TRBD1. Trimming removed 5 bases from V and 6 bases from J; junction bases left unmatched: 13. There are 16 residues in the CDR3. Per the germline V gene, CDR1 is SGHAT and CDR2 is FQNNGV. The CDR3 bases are TGTGCCAGCAGCACTCAACCGGGACAGGGGTTCTCCGAGCAGTACTTC. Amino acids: CASSTQPGQGFSEQYF.

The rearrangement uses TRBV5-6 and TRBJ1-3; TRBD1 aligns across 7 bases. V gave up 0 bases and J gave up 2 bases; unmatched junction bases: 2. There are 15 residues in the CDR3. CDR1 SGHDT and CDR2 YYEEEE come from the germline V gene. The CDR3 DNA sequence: TGTGCCAGCAGCTTGGTTCAGGGGGCTGGAAACACCATATATTTT. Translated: CASSLVQGAGNTIYF. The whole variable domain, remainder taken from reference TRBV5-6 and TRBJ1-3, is DAGVTQSPTHLIKTRGQQVTLRCSPKSGHDTVSWYQQALGQGPQFIFQYYEEEERQRGNFPDRFSGHQFPNYSSELNVNALLLGDSALYLCASSLVQGAGNTIYFGEGSWLTVV.

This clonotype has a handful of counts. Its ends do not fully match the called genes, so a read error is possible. In DNA, the CDR3 is TGTGCCAGCAGCTCGGGACAGATCACAGATACGCAGTGTTTT. Protein: CASSSGQITDTQCF. V and J are TRBV5-5 and TRBJ2-3, with 7 bases lining up with TRBD1. The germline gives CDR1 SGHKS, CDR2 YYEKEE (reference sequence). CDR3 length equals 14 residues. Full variable domain (remainder filled in from reference TRBV5-5 and TRBJ2-3): DAGVTQSPTHLIKTRGQQVTLRCSPISGHKSVSWYQQVLGQGPQFIFQYYEKEERGRGNFPDRFSARQFPNYSSELNVNALLLGDSALYLCASSSGQITDTQCFGPGTRLTVL.

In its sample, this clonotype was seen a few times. This CDR3 reads CASSLGSVPDTQYF. CDR3 coding DNA: TGTGCCAGCAGCTTAGGATCCGTGCCAGATACGCAGTATTTT. The rearrangement links TRBV13 to TRBJ2-3; no firm D call. V lost 0 bases to trimming and J lost 4 bases, with 8 bases between them. CDR1 is PRHDT and CDR2 is FYEKMQ in the germline V gene (reference sequence). This CDR3 has 14 amino acids.

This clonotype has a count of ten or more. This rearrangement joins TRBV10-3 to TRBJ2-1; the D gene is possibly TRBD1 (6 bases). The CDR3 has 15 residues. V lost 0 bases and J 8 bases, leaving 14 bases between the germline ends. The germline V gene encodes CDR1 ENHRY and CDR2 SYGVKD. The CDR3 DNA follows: TGTGCCATCAGTGAGTCGAGACATTCAGGGGATGAGCAGTTCTTC. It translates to CAISESRHSGDEQFF.